These 8 T cell receptor beta chains were all obtained from the same sample, sequenced in a study of blood T cell repertoires in acute mononucleosis. The time point was: acute infectious mononucleosis, at clinical presentation within 2 weeks of symptom onset (visit 1). Some clones are missing from TCRdb's copy, which holds only in-frame ones; the method was immunoSEQ multiplex PCR. The sample includes 6,000 to 9,000 clones, less than 30% seen only once; the top ten take 28%. Material: EBV YVL epitope tetramer+ CD8+ T cells sorted from PBMCs, obtained during acute infectious mononucleosis. Regarding subset: CD8 T cells binding a tetramer with EBV BRLF1 109-117 peptide (YVL-BR). These receptors originate from a woman aged 18-35 years with infectious mononucleosis caused by EBV.

This clone was counted a few times. This likely reflects a read error, since a far larger clone is one base away. DNA of the CDR3: TGTGCCAGCAGTCCAGTCAGCTACGAGCAGTACTTC. Its protein product is CASSPVSYEQYF. The chain carries TRBV6-5 and TRBJ2-7; D gene uncertain. V was shortened by 5 bases and J by 3 bases, with 8 bases between the two germline ends. CDR1 and CDR2 from the germline V gene are MNHEY and SVGAGI. CDR3 length: 12 amino acids.

A few counts support this clone. J is TRBJ2-1 and V is TRBV28; no reliable D call. V was clipped by 7 bases and J by 0 bases, with 4 bases between them. From germline, CDR1 is MDHEN and CDR2 SYDVKM. CDR3 size: 12 residues. CDR3 amino acids: CASTSSYNEQFF. CDR3 sequence (DNA): TGTGCCAGCACGAGCTCCTACAATGAGCAGTTCTTC.

This clone has a handful of counts. The V and J genes are TRBV25-1 and TRBJ2-7; D gene ambiguous. The CDR3 has 13 residues. CDR1 is MGHDK and CDR2 is SYGVNS in the germline V gene. The V end was cut by 5 bases, the J end by 2 bases, with 10 bases between. DNA of the CDR3: TGTGCCAGCAGTCCGGGTCTCGCCTACGAGCAGTACTTC. This gives the protein CASSPGLAYEQYF.

This clone was recorded at least ten times. V and J are TRBV6-4 and TRBJ2-5; TRBD1 agrees at 8 bases. V lost 7 bases to trimming and J lost 4 bases; unmatched junction nucleotides: 5. Germline CDR1 reads MRHNA; CDR2 reads SNTAGT. This CDR3 contains 13 residues. This CDR3 reads CASTRQGRETQYF. Here the CDR3 DNA reads TGTGCCAGCACTAGACAGGGGAGAGAGACCCAGTACTTC.

The chain couples TRBV25-1 to TRBJ2-7; tentative D call: TRBD1 (6 bases). The ends were cut back, 5 bases at V and 0 bases at J, with 17 bases in the middle. Germline-derived CDR1 and CDR2 are MGHDK and SYGVNS. This CDR3 is 16 amino acids long. CDR3 nucleotides: TGTGCCAGCAGTACACTTCAGGGGTTTCCCTCCTACGAGCAGTACTTC. Translated, it gives CASSTLQGFPSYEQYF.

Details on this clone: This sequence is one base from a far larger clone and is likely a read error. The rearrangement uses TRBV7-9 and TRBJ2-1; D not resolved. CDR3 length: 16 amino acids. From germline, CDR1 is SEHNR and CDR2 FQNEAQ (reference sequence). The CDR3 loop reads CASSLFAPRSYNGQFF. CDR3 DNA sequence: TGTGCCAGCAGCTTATTCGCACCGCGCTCCTACAATGGGCAGTTCTTC.

V is TRBV6-4 and J is TRBJ2-3, with 8 bases fitting TRBD2. Germline V lookup: CDR1 MRHNA, CDR2 SNTAGT. There are 16 residues in the CDR3. V trimming: 6 bases; J trimming: 6 bases; junction bases outside the gene matches: 14. The CDR3 reads CASSPSMAGGGDTQYF. CDR3 DNA: TGTGCCAGCAGCCCATCGATGGCGGGAGGCGGGGATACGCAGTATTTT.

This clone was counted ten times or more. The chain employs TRBV2 and TRBJ2-7; TRBD2 agrees at 8 bases. The V gene end was trimmed by 6 bases and the J gene end by 4 bases; junction bases not matched to a gene: 14. CDR1 is SNHLY, CDR2 FYNNEI, per germline. This CDR3 is 16 amino acids long. Here the CDR3 DNA reads TGTGCCAGCAGCACTCCTAGCGGGTCCTCGCCGTACGAGCAGTACTTC. The encoded protein is CASSTPSGSSPYEQYF.